This record covers a single T cell receptor (beta chain). Its cognate antigen is unknown. This record comes from a study of shared clonotypes between healthy human individuals. Findings and caveats of the study: Blood was the sole source, and tissue repertoires probably differ. The study found about 4.6% of naive CD4 clonotypes shared across a handful of donors.

Several immunoSEQ plates received, in even portions, the genomic DNA of each subset. Assay: immunoSEQ multiplex PCR; the TCRdb copy retains only in-frame clones and omits some. The table has a few million clones, 95% seen once. CDR3 size: 16 residues. Between the trimmed V and J ends, which lost 0 bases and 6 bases, there was a span of 18 bases. The germline V gene has CDR1 PRHDT and CDR2 FYEKMQ (reference sequence). In the CD4+ fraction, cells were divided into CD45RA+ naive and CD45RA-negative memory subsets. The TCR sequence derives from a young man in good health. The V and J genes are TRBV13 and TRBJ2-7; D is possibly TRBD1 or TRBD2 (5 bases each). The sample taken for sequencing was naive CD4+ T cells sorted from blood. Stated subset: CD45RA+ positively selected. The CDR3 DNA is TGTGCCAGCAGCTTAGGGCCGAGAACGGGACCGCTCGAGCAGTACTTC. This codes for CASSLGPRTGPLEQYF.